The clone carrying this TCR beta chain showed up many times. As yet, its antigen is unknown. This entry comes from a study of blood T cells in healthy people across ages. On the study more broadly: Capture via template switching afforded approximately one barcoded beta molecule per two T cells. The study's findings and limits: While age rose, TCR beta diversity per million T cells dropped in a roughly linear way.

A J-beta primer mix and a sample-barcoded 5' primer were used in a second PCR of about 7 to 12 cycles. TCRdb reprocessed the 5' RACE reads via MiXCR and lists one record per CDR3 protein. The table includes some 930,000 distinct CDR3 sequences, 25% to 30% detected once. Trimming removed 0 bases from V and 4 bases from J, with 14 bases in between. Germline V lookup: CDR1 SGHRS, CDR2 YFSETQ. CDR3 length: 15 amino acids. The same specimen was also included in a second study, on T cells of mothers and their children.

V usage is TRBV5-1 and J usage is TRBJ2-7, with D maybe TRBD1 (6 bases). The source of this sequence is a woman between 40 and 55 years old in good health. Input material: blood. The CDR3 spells CASSLEQGMSYEQYF. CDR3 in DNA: TGCGCCAGCAGCTTGGAGCAGGGGATGAGTTACGAGCAGTACTTC.